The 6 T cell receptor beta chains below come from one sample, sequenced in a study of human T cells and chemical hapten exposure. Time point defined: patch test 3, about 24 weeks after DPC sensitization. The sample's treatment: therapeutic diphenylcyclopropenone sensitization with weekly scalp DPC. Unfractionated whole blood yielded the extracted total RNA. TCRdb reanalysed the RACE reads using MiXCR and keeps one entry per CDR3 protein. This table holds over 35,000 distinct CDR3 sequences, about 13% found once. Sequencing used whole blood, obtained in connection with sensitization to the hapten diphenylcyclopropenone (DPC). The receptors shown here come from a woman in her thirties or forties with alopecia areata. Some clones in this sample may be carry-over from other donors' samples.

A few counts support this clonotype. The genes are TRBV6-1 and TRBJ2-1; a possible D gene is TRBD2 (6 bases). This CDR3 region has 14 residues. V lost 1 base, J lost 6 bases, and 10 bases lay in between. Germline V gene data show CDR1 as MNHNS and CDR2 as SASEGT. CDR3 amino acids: CASSEGTIVNEQFF. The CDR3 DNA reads TGTGCCAGCAGTGAAGGGACTATTGTCAATGAGCAGTTCTTC.

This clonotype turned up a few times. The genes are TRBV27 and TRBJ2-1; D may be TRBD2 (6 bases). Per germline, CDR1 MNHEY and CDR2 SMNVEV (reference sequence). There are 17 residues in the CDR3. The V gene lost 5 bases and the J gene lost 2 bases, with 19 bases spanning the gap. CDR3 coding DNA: TGTGCCAGCAGTCCGGTCGCCGGGACTGAAACCTACAATGAGCAGTTCTTC. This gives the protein CASSPVAGTETYNEQFF.

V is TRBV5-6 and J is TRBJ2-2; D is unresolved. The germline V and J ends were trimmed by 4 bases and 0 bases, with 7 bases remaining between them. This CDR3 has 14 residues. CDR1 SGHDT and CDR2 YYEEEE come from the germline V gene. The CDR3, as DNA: TGTGCCAGCAGCCTTAGATCGAACACCGGGGAGCTGTTTTTT. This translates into CASSLRSNTGELFF.

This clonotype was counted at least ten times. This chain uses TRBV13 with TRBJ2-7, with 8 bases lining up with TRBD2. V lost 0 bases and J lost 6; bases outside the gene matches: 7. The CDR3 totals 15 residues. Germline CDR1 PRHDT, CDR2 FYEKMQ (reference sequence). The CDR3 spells CASSLGWREESEQYF. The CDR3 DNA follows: TGTGCCAGCAGCTTAGGATGGCGGGAGGAGAGCGAGCAGTACTTC.

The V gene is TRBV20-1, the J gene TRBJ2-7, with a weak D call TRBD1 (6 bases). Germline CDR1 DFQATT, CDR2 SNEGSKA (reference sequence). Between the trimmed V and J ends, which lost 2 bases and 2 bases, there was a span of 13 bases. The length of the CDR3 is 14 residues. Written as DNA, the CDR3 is TGCAGTGCTAGAAAAGGACAGTCCCCCTACGAGCAGTACTTC. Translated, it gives CSARKGQSPYEQYF.

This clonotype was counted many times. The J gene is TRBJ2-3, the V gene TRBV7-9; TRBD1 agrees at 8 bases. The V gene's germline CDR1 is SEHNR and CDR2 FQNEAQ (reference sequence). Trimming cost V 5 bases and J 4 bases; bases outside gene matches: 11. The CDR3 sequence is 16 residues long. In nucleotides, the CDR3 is TGTGCCAGCAGCCCCCGACAGGGGTCGATCCCAGATACGCAGTATTTT. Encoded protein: CASSPRQGSIPDTQYF.